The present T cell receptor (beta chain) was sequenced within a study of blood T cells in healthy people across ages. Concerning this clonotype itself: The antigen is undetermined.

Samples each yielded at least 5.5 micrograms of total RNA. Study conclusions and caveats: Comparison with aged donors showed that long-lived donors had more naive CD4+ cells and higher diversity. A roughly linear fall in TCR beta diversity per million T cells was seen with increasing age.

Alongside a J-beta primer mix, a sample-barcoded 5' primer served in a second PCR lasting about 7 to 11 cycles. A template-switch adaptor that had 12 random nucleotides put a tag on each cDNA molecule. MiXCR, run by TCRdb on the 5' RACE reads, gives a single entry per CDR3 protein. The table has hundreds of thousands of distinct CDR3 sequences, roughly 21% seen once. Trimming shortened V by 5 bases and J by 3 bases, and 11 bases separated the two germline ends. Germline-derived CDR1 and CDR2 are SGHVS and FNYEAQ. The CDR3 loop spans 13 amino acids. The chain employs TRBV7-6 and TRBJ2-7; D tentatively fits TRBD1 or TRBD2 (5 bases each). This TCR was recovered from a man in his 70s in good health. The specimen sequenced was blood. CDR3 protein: CASSRDHGYEQYF. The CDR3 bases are TGTGCCAGCAGCCGGGACCATGGCTACGAGCAGTACTTC. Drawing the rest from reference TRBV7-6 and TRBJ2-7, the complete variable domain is GAGVSQSPRYKVTKRGQDVALRCDPISGHVSLYWYRQALGQGPEFLTYFNYEAQQDKSGLPNDRFSAERPEGSISTLTIQRTEQRDSAMYRCASSRDHGYEQYFGPGTRLTVT.